This TCR beta chain originates from a study of blood T cell repertoires in COVID-19. Study at large: PBMCs, B-cell-depleted T cells, or T cells provided the cDNA or gDNA that made up the material.

Looked up from germline, CDR1 is LNHDA and CDR2 is SQIVND (reference sequence). The CDR3 totals 16 residues. J was trimmed by 1 base and V by 4 bases; bases with no gene match: 6. Here immunoSEQ multiplex PCR was the method, and the copy in TCRdb shows in-frame clones only, minus some. Here the sample spans about 220,000 clones, around 83% being singletons. The TCR originated in a woman in her thirties or forties with acute COVID-19. Material for sequencing was PBMCs or T cells enriched from blood (not recorded which). This chain joins TRBV19 and TRBJ1-5; 8 nucleotides align to TRBD1. CDR3 bases: TGTGCCAGTAGTAGCGGACAGGGTAAGAGCAATCAGCCCCAGCATTTT. Residues: CASSSGQGKSNQPQHF.